These 12 T cell receptor beta chains were all obtained from the same sample, sequenced in a study of CD8+ T cells in alopecia areata. Extracted RNA was reverse transcribed, and the resulting cDNA served as sequencing template. Libraries were prepared by immunoSEQ multiplex PCR; TCRdb keeps only in-frame clonotypes and omits some of them. Sampling found roughly 110,000 clones, none seen once. Source material: lesional skin. The receptors stem from a C3H/HeJ mouse with alopecia areata. This strain's MHC haplotype is H2-k.

As to this clone: Genes and germline are mouse. The read gets to within 4 residues of the CDR3 end, and the germline J gene fills in the rest. The J gene is TRBJ2-7, the V gene TRBV13-1; D remains ambiguous. CDR1 NSHNY and CDR2 SYGAGN come from the germline V gene. The CDR3 loop spans 12 amino acids. Incomplete CDR3 DNA: TGTGCCAGCAGTGATGATTTGGAT. Its translation is CASSDDLD. In full, the CDR3 is CASSDDLDEQYF.

As for this clone: The protein recorded in TCRdb does not match the translated DNA at residue 10; the protein presented here comes from translating the DNA. Gene names refer to mouse genes. Read sequence stops 3 residues before the CDR3 end, and the germline J gene provides the missing end. The chain joins TRBV13-1 to TRBJ1-3; 7 bases are a match to TRBD1. CDR1 and CDR2 (germline): NSHNY, SYGAGN. This CDR3 is built from 13 residues. This CDR3 reads CASSENRGWTLYF. The sequenced part of the CDR3 DNA is TGTGCCAGCAGTGAGAACAGGGGTTGGACG.

In regard to this clone: Germline and genes: mouse. The read stops 4 residues short of the end of the CDR3; the missing end is completed from the germline J gene. The chain employs TRBV1 and TRBJ2-5; maybe TRBD1 (6 bases). V shed 0 bases and J shed 3 bases, with 16 bases lying between them. This CDR3 has 17 amino acids. CDR1 NSQYPW and CDR2 LRSPGD come from the germline V gene (reference sequence). Incomplete CDR3 DNA: TGCACCTGCAGTGCAGATCTGGTGGGGACAAAACAAGAC. Translation gives CTCSADLVGTKQD. The complete CDR3 sequence is CTCSADLVGTKQDTQYF.

Worth noting for this clone: Genes and germline come from the mouse. The CDR3 extends 4 residues past the end of the read, so its final part is completed from the germline J gene. The V gene is TRBV1, the J gene TRBJ1-1; 7 positions match TRBD1. This CDR3 is 15 amino acids long. Germline CDR1 and CDR2: NSQYPW and LRSPGD (reference sequence). V shed 3 bases, J shed 0 bases, and the junction held 4 bases outside the gene matches. The sequenced part of the CDR3 DNA is TGCACCTGCAGTGCCGTGGACAGGTCAAACACA. Translated, it gives CTCSAVDRSNT. The CDR3 in full is CTCSAVDRSNTEVFF.

A note on this clone: Genes here carry mouse names. Sequencing ends 4 residues short of the CDR3 end; the germline J gene provides the rest. V usage is TRBV1 and J usage is TRBJ1-1, with TRBD1 matching 7 bases. The CDR3 has 14 amino acids. Germline CDR1 reads NSQYPW; CDR2 reads LRSPGD (reference sequence). Incomplete CDR3 DNA: TGCACCTGCAGTGCAGAAAAGGGGGCAGGA. Translated, it gives CTCSAEKGAG. The complete CDR3 reads CTCSAEKGAGEVFF. Based on the CDR3 plus reference TRBV1 and TRBJ1-1, the full variable domain is VTLLEQNPRWRLVPRGQAVNLRCILKNSQYPWMSWYQQDLQKQLQWLFTLRSPGDKEVKSLPGADYLATRVTDTELRLQVANMSQGRTLYCTCSAEKGAGEVFFGKGTRLTVV.

As to this clone: The germline and genes are mouse ones. Sequencing ends 4 residues short of the CDR3 end; the germline J gene provides the rest. V gene TRBV13-3 combines with J gene TRBJ2-7; 9 bases agree with TRBD1. The CDR3 length is 15 residues. Germline V gene sequence: CDR1 NNHDY, CDR2 SYVADS. With V trimmed by 0 bases and J by 3 bases, 4 bases remained unmatched. Here the CDR3 reads CASSDGGQGHYEQYF. The CDR3 DNA, read in part, is TGTGCCAGCAGTGATGGGGGACAGGGCCACTAT.

This clone has more than one count but fewer than ten. Genes and germline come from the mouse. The read halts 4 residues ahead of the CDR3 end, with the missing end drawn from the germline J gene. J is TRBJ2-3 and V is TRBV19; 7 positions agree with TRBD2. The germline gives CDR1 FNHDT, CDR2 SITEND (reference sequence). The CDR3 spans 15 residues. J gave up 0 bases and V 4 bases, and 5 bases lay outside the gene matches. The CDR3 region is CASSLTGSSAETLYF. The part of the CDR3 DNA that was read is TGTGCCAGCAGTTTGACTGGGTCTAGTGCAGAA.

This clone was detected ten times or more. Germline and genes here are mouse. The read ends 4 residues early relative to the CDR3; the germline J gene fills the gap. The V call is TRBV1, the J call TRBJ1-4; weak D call: TRBD1 (6 bases). The length of the CDR3 is 16 residues. Trimming took off 0 bases at V and 4 bases at J, with 12 bases between the two ends. Per the germline V gene, CDR1 is NSQYPW and CDR2 is LRSPGD (reference sequence). The CDR3 loop reads CTCSAERAGVNERLFF. Incomplete CDR3 DNA: TGCACCTGCAGTGCAGAAAGGGCAGGGGTCAACGAA.

This clone was seen a handful of times. The gene names here belong to mouse. The missing CDR3 end, 4 residues past where the read stops, is filled in from the germline J gene. The J gene is TRBJ2-5, the V gene TRBV13-3; 10 bases match TRBD2. With V trimmed by 4 bases and J by 1 base, 6 bases remained unmatched. The CDR3 is made up of 16 amino acids. Looked up from germline, CDR1 is NNHDY and CDR2 is SYVADS. The CDR3 reads CASSPTGGRDQDTQYF. Incomplete CDR3 DNA: TGTGCCAGCAGTCCGACTGGGGGGAGGGACCAAGAC.

Details on this clone: Mouse gene names and germline throughout. The sequenced part of the CDR3 DNA is TGTGCCAGCAGGTGGGGGGGGAACGAA. Translated: CASRWGGNE. In full, the CDR3 is CASRWGGNERLFF. The chain recombines TRBV19 with TRBJ1-4, with TRBD1 as a possible D gene (5 bases). The CDR3 goes on 4 residues after the read ends, and that part is filled in from the germline J gene. The V and J ends lost 5 bases and 5 bases respectively, with 10 bases between them. The germline CDR1 and CDR2 sequences are FNHDT and SITEND (reference sequence). This CDR3 contains 13 residues.

This clone was seen only a few times. Gene names are mouse gene names. Read data end 4 residues before the CDR3 end; the end is taken from the germline J gene. V usage is TRBV13-3 and J usage is TRBJ1-1, with D possibly being TRBD1 (5 bases). The CDR3 totals 14 residues. Germline values: CDR1 NNHDY, CDR2 SYVADS. The V gene lost 2 bases and the J gene lost 1 base, with 9 bases spanning the gap. The CDR3 reads CASSDRAGNTEVFF. The covered CDR3 bases are TGTGCCAGCAGTGACAGGGCGGGGAACACA.

Details on this clone: TCRdb's protein and the DNA translation differ at residue 13; the protein here comes from the DNA. Mouse gene names apply. Sequencing ends 3 residues short of the CDR3 end; the germline J gene provides the rest. This rearrangement joins TRBV17 to TRBJ1-3; 12 bases agree with TRBD1. CDR3 length: 16 amino acids. With 1 base clipped from V and 4 bases from J, the junction kept 2 bases outside the gene matches. Germline assignment: CDR1 MNHDT and CDR2 YYDKIL. The CDR3 protein is CASSRGDRGQGNTLYF. The covered CDR3 bases are TGTGCTAGCAGTAGAGGGGACAGGGGGCAAGGAAATACG.